This entry lists 32 T cell receptor beta chains sequenced from one sample in a study of blood T cell repertoires in COVID-19 (dated by TCRdb to about 2020). Libraries were prepared through the immunoSEQ multiplex PCR assay. Not all clones reach the TCRdb copy of this immuneACCESS table, which keeps in-frame sequences only. Checked studies attribute under half of the gap to unresolved V genes and leave the rest unexplained. The sample profile shows approximately 290,000 clones; 75% to 90% of them were found once. The ten largest clones capture 2% to 3% of the sample. Material: peripheral blood. The receptor set was obtained from a man in his late teens or twenties with active or convalescent COVID-19.

DNA for the CDR3: TGTGCCAGCAGCCAAAGGCTGCTAGCGGGGGGCCGAACCTACAATGAGCAGTTCTTC. Translating it yields CASSQRLLAGGRTYNEQFF. The chain uses TRBV3-1 (or the pseudogene TRBV3-2) and TRBJ2-1, with 11 bases that match TRBD2. Germline CDR1 LGHDT, CDR2 YNNKEL (reference sequence). This CDR3 contains 19 residues. The V and J ends lost 2 bases and 2 bases, in that order; junction bases with no gene match: 11.

The V call is TRBV6-6, the J call TRBJ2-7, with D possibly matching TRBD2 (5 bases). V was cut by 4 bases and J by 4 bases, with 14 bases left in between. Germline V gene data show CDR1 as MNHNY and CDR2 as SVGAGI (reference sequence). The CDR3 covers 14 residues. The CDR3, as DNA: TGTGCCAGCAGTTGCATCCGTTGGAGGTACGAGCAGTACTTC. Its protein is CASSCIRWRYEQYF.

The chain uses TRBV27 and TRBJ1-1, with D perhaps matching TRBD1 (6 bases). This CDR3 has 17 amino acids. Germline V gene sequence: CDR1 MNHEY, CDR2 SMNVEV (reference sequence). Trimming stripped 10 bases from V and 3 bases from J, with 27 bases between. This chain's CDR3 is CATRPGEGGRKYTEAFF. CDR3 coding DNA: TGTGCCACCAGGCCGGGGGAGGGGGGACGTAAGTACACTGAAGCTTTCTTT.

The V gene is TRBV9, the J gene TRBJ2-1, with no clear D. Looked up from germline, CDR1 is SGDLS and CDR2 is YYNGEE. The CDR3 has 11 amino acids. V was cut by 3 bases and J by 9 bases, with 7 bases left in between. CDR3 nucleotides: TGTGCCAGCAGCGGTCTCGGTGAGCAGTTCTTC. Translation: CASSGLGEQFF.

The rearrangement uses TRBV27 and TRBJ1-5; the D is unclear. Germline V CDR1 and CDR2: MNHEY, SMNVEV (reference sequence). There are 13 residues in the CDR3. Trimming removed 6 bases at V and 5 bases at J, with 11 bases between. This CDR3 is CASSWEGHQPQHF. The CDR3 bases are TGTGCCAGCAGCTGGGAGGGCCATCAGCCCCAGCATTTT.

CDR3 sequence (DNA): TGTGCCATCAGTCAGGGTGGAGAGACTGAAGCTTTCTTT. Translation gives CAISQGGETEAFF. The chain has TRBV10-3 and TRBJ1-1, with a weak D call TRBD1 (5 bases). Per germline, CDR1 ENHRY and CDR2 SYGVKD. The CDR3 totals 13 residues. V was clipped by 5 bases and J by 5 bases, with 12 bases between them.

The chain is built from TRBV4-1 and TRBJ2-3, with D unclear. Germline-derived CDR1 and CDR2 are MGHRA and YSYEKL. This CDR3 spans 12 amino acids. With 2 bases removed from V and 6 bases from J, the gap between germline ends came to 6 bases. The CDR3, as DNA: TGCGCCAGCAGCCAACCGTTGGATACGCAGTATTTT. It is translated as CASSQPLDTQYF.

The J gene is TRBJ2-1, the V gene TRBV6-5, with 9 positions matching TRBD2. The germline V gene has CDR1 MNHEY and CDR2 SVGAGI. The length of the CDR3 is 16 residues. Germline trimming cut 0 bases from V and 7 bases from J; bases unmatched to any gene: 7. Here the CDR3 reads CASSYSLAGGTNEQFF. In DNA form, the CDR3 reads TGTGCCAGCAGTTACTCACTAGCGGGCGGGACTAATGAGCAGTTCTTC.

The V gene is TRBV4-1, the J gene TRBJ1-4; a weak D match, TRBD1 (6 bases). From germline, CDR1 is MGHRA and CDR2 YSYEKL. The CDR3 extends over 15 amino acids. Between the trimmed V and J ends, which lost 1 base and 7 bases, there was a span of 13 bases. The CDR3 protein is CASSQGWGRGEKLFF. The CDR3 coding sequence is TGCGCCAGCAGCCAAGGATGGGGGCGCGGTGAAAAACTGTTTTTT.

The chain couples TRBV5-4 to TRBJ1-2, with D possibly TRBD1 on 6 matching bases. The germline V and J ends were trimmed by 6 bases and 0 bases, with 21 bases remaining between them. CDR1 SGHNT and CDR2 YYREEE come from the germline V gene (reference sequence). CDR3 length equals 17 residues. The CDR3 DNA sequence: TGTGCCAGCACCCTTTCGGGGGGCCCTTCTGCTAACTATGGCTACACCTTC. The encoded protein is CASTLSGGPSANYGYTF.

The chain is built from TRBV19 and TRBJ2-5, with 10 bases lining up with TRBD1. J lost 5 bases, V lost 4 bases, and 7 bases had no gene match. This CDR3 contains 15 residues. Germline-derived CDR1 and CDR2 are LNHDA and SQIVND (reference sequence). CDR3 sequence reads: CASSKGTGDGETQYF. The CDR3 DNA reads as TGTGCCAGTAGTAAGGGGACAGGGGACGGTGAGACCCAGTACTTC.

This sequence joins TRBV7-2 and TRBJ2-4; a weak D match, TRBD2 (6 bases). The V and J ends lost 1 base and 0 bases respectively, with 10 bases between them. The CDR3 extends over 16 amino acids. The germline V gene has CDR1 SGHTA and CDR2 FQGNSA. DNA for the CDR3: TGTGCCAGCAGCTTAGGACCGGGAGTAGCCAAAAACATTCAGTACTTC. Translating gives CASSLGPGVAKNIQYF. The full variable domain, its missing parts supplied by reference TRBV7-2 and TRBJ2-4, is GAGVSQSPSNKVTEKGKDVELRCDPISGHTALYWYRQSLGQGLEFLIYFQGNSAPDKSGLPSDRFSAERTGGSVSTLTIQRTQQEDSAVYLCASSLGPGVAKNIQYFGAGTRLSVL.

The V gene is TRBV10-3, the J gene TRBJ2-7; 8 nucleotides line up with TRBD1. The CDR3 is 12 residues long. Unmatched junction bases numbered 4, after V lost 9 bases and J lost 3 bases. Per germline, CDR1 ENHRY and CDR2 SYGVKD. This chain's CDR3 is CAIGDRIYEQYF. CDR3 nucleotide sequence: TGTGCCATTGGGGACAGGATCTACGAGCAGTACTTC.

This clone has only a few counts. The CDR3 here is CASSKRGVNTEAFF. The CDR3, as DNA: TGTGCCAGCAGTAAACGAGGAGTGAACACTGAAGCTTTCTTT. The rearrangement joins TRBV2 to TRBJ1-1; no clear D. The CDR3 runs to 14 residues. Germline V lookup: CDR1 SNHLY, CDR2 FYNNEI. Trimming removed 5 bases from V and 0 bases from J, with 10 bases in between.

The gene calls are TRBV5-1 and TRBJ2-2; D gene ambiguous. CDR3 length: 15 residues. Per the germline V gene, CDR1 is SGHRS and CDR2 is YFSETQ. The V end lost 4 bases, the J end lost 1 base, and 11 bases lay between the germline ends. CDR3 coding DNA: TGCGCCAGCAGCACGAATCCAGGGAACACCGGGGAGCTGTTTTTT. It translates to CASSTNPGNTGELFF.

The CDR3 DNA is TGTGCCAGCAGTCCCACGACTAGCGGTTCCTACGAGCAGTACTTC. It specifies CASSPTTSGSYEQYF. The J gene is TRBJ2-7, the V gene TRBV27; the match to TRBD2 covers 9 bases. The CDR3 has 15 amino acids. Germline CDR1 MNHEY, CDR2 SMNVEV (reference sequence). V trimming: 5 bases; J trimming: 1 base; junction bases outside the gene matches: 6.

The chain recombines TRBV5-1 with TRBJ2-5; TRBD1 matches 8 bases. The J call is in doubt because the DNA end fits TRBJ2-7 better. The length of the CDR3 is 13 residues. CDR1 and CDR2 (germline): SGHRS, YFSETQ. The CDR3 DNA reads TGCGCCAGCAGCTGGACAGGGAGGAACGAGCAGTACTTC. Encoded protein: CASSWTGRNEQYF.

The chain has TRBV5-6 and TRBJ2-4, with a tentative D call TRBD1 (6 bases). The V and J ends lost 1 base and 6 bases respectively, with 8 bases between them. This CDR3 region has 13 residues. Germline V gene data show CDR1 as SGHDT and CDR2 as YYEEEE. The CDR3 DNA reads as TGTGCCAGCAGCTTGACCAGGGGAAACATTCAGTACTTC. Translation: CASSLTRGNIQYF.

The chain employs TRBV28 and TRBJ1-2; 11 nucleotides line up with TRBD1. The V and J ends lost 4 bases and 6 bases, in that order; junction bases with no gene match: 7. The germline CDR1 and CDR2 sequences are MDHEN and SYDVKM. The CDR3 runs 15 residues. The CDR3 reads CASSSGQGADHGYTF. The CDR3, as DNA: TGTGCCAGCAGTTCAGGACAGGGGGCGGATCATGGCTACACCTTC.

This CDR3 is CASSQDDRGSGNTIYF. The CDR3 nucleotides are TGCGCCAGCAGCCAAGACGACAGGGGGTCAGGAAACACCATATATTTT. The chain links TRBV4-3 to TRBJ1-3; 9 bases agree with TRBD1. Germline V lookup: CDR1 LGHNA, CDR2 YSLEER. This CDR3 has 16 amino acids. Trimming removed 0 bases from V and 4 bases from J; junction bases left unmatched: 4.

The chain employs TRBV6-1 and TRBJ2-7, with D perhaps TRBD2 (6 bases). The CDR3 totals 15 residues. V was trimmed by 1 base and J by 9 bases, leaving 19 bases between them. Germline CDR1 reads MNHNS; CDR2 reads SASEGT. Written as DNA, the CDR3 is TGTGCCAGCAGTGAAGGCCCAAGCGTCGGACTACCGCAGTACTTC. It encodes CASSEGPSVGLPQYF.

V is TRBV7-9 and J is TRBJ1-2; possibly TRBD1 for D (5 bases). The CDR3 totals 17 residues. CDR1 and CDR2 (germline): SEHNR, FQNEAQ (reference sequence). V dropped 4 bases and J dropped 2 bases, with 20 bases sitting between them. DNA of the CDR3: TGTGCCAGCAGCTCTTGGGCTGCGGGGCACCAAAACTATGGCTACACCTTC. It specifies CASSSWAAGHQNYGYTF.

J is TRBJ1-2 and V is TRBV5-1, with 10 bases identical to TRBD1. The germline CDR1 and CDR2 sequences are SGHRS and YFSETQ. This CDR3 contains 15 residues. V trimming: 5 bases; J trimming: 2 bases; junction bases outside the gene matches: 6. The CDR3 sequence: CASSERTGGNYGYTF. The CDR3 DNA reads as TGCGCCAGCAGTGAAAGGACAGGGGGAAACTATGGCTACACCTTC.

V usage is TRBV19 and J usage is TRBJ1-3; D not resolved. V lost 2 bases and J lost 2, with 10 bases in between. Germline V lookup: CDR1 LNHDA, CDR2 SQIVND (reference sequence). The CDR3 spans 15 residues. CDR3 protein: CASSIWSNTGNTIYF. CDR3 DNA sequence: TGTGCCAGTAGTATATGGAGCAATACTGGAAACACCATATATTTT.

V and J are TRBV28 and TRBJ2-6; possible D gene TRBD1, 6 bases. Germline values: CDR1 MDHEN, CDR2 SYDVKM. The CDR3 length is 16 residues. Trimming pared 7 bases from V and 1 base from J, leaving 14 bases between. The CDR3 reads CASTSGQSSGANVLTF. The CDR3 DNA reads TGTGCCAGCACCTCGGGACAATCTTCTGGGGCCAACGTCCTGACTTTC.

The chain couples TRBV3-1 (or the pseudogene TRBV3-2) to TRBJ2-5; D is possibly TRBD2 (5 bases). Between the trimmed V and J ends, which lost 5 bases and 4 bases, there was a span of 20 bases. Germline V gene lookup returns CDR1 LGHDT and CDR2 YNNKEL (reference sequence). The CDR3 consists of 16 residues. The CDR3: CASSSTREQFRETQYF. CDR3 in DNA: TGTGCCAGCAGCTCCACTAGAGAACAGTTTCGAGAGACCCAGTACTTC.

This clone has only a few counts. The CDR3 DNA follows: TGTGCCAGCAGTGAAACGAACAGGGTTGGCTACACCTTC. This encodes CASSETNRVGYTF. V is TRBV2 and J is TRBJ1-2; possible D gene TRBD1, 6 bases. This CDR3 contains 13 residues. Trimming left V 2 bases short and J 7 bases short, with 11 bases between. Germline CDR1 SNHLY, CDR2 FYNNEI.

This chain connects TRBV5-5 to TRBJ1-5; 8 nucleotides agree with TRBD1. V was pared by 4 bases and J by 4 bases, with 7 bases of the junction left unmatched. The CDR3 spans 15 residues. Germline CDR1 SGHKS, CDR2 YYEKEE (reference sequence). The CDR3 here is CASSEWTGQNQPQHF. DNA of the CDR3: TGTGCCAGCAGCGAGTGGACAGGGCAAAATCAGCCCCAGCATTTT.

The chain recombines TRBV13 with TRBJ2-2; 11 nucleotides agree with TRBD2. The ends lost 5 bases at V and 7 bases at J; junction bases unmatched: 9. The germline gives CDR1 PRHDT, CDR2 FYEKMQ (reference sequence). The CDR3 covers 16 residues. CDR3 sequence (DNA): TGTGCCAGCAGCCTCCTAACTAGCGGGAGTGGCGGGGAGCTGTTTTTT. This gives the protein CASSLLTSGSGGELFF.

The J gene is TRBJ2-5, the V gene TRBV11-2; 8 bases are shared with TRBD2. Germline assignment: CDR1 SGHAT and CDR2 FQNNGV. Trimming took 5 bases from V and 4 from J; bases not matched to a gene: 9. The length of the CDR3 is 15 residues. The CDR3 DNA reads as TGTGCCAGCAGCAAATCCCCCCTAGCGGGAGAGACCCAGTACTTC. It codes for CASSKSPLAGETQYF.

V and J are TRBV5-6 and TRBJ2-7; D is uncertain. Germline CDR1 and CDR2: SGHDT and YYEEEE. This CDR3 is built from 12 residues. With 6 bases removed from V and 0 bases from J, the gap between germline ends came to 7 bases. CDR3 coding DNA: TGTGCCAGCATGGGCACCTCCTACGAGCAGTACTTC. Translated: CASMGTSYEQYF.

The chain uses TRBV24-1 and TRBJ2-3, with D perhaps matching TRBD1 (5 bases). V was cut by 3 bases and J by 7 bases, with 13 bases left in between. CDR1 KGHDR and CDR2 SFDVKD come from the germline V gene. The CDR3 loop spans 14 amino acids. DNA for the CDR3: TGTGCCACCAGTGATGAAGGGGCCCCTTATACGCAGTATTTT. The encoded protein is CATSDEGAPYTQYF.